These T cell receptor beta chains were read from a single sample in a study of cytotoxic CD8 clonotypes in ibrutinib-treated CLL. TCRdb's copy holds only in-frame clones and misses some; the assay was immunoSEQ multiplex PCR. In the table there are around 330,000 clones, approximately 67% of which are singletons. The sample was PBMCs, taken after 36 months of ibrutinib treatment. All receptors come from a human donor with chronic lymphocytic leukemia. The CDR3 runs from the conserved cysteine through the conserved F or W. Fields, in order: V gene, J gene, CDR3 protein.

TRBV30	TRBJ2-5	CALPLFETQYF
TRBV5-1	TRBJ2-7	CASSLAPGLADEQYF
TRBV5-1	TRBJ1-3	CASSLGDRVNGNTIYF
TRBV6-1	TRBJ2-7	CASSAQKRGGYDYEQYF
TRBV19	TRBJ1-1	CASSIGANTEAFF
TRBV6-5	TRBJ2-7	CASSRTGMSSYEQYF
TRBV7-9	TRBJ2-1	CASSADRVANEQFF
TRBV7-9	TRBJ1-4	CASSWGQGATAEKLFF
TRBV28	TRBJ2-3	CASSSPPDLTDTQYF
TRBV25-1	TRBJ2-3	CASSWDPTDTQYF
TRBV7-8	TRBJ1-4	CASRLSREARKLFF
TRBV6-1	TRBJ1-5	CASSEVVGGQPQHF
TRBV10-3	TRBJ2-2	CALRARGGELFF
TRBV4-2	TRBJ2-5	CASSQELADMGTQYF
TRBV6-4	TRBJ2-7	CASRTQEITYEQYF
TRBV9	TRBJ2-7	CASSAGQGLSYEQYF
TRBV4-1	TRBJ2-7	CASSQEVIGPWGEQYF
TRBV13	TRBJ1-1	CASSLPGQGDTEAFF
TRBV6-4	TRBJ2-7	CASSDLGYVAEQYF
TRBV6-5	TRBJ2-7	CATGTGYYEQYF
TRBV9	TRBJ2-2	CASSVAGTVNTGELFF
TRBV29-1	TRBJ2-7	CSVVPSESSYEQYF
TRBV10-3	TRBJ2-1	CAISESIAGGLPYNEQFF
TRBV18	TRBJ2-1	CASSPQGSNEQFF
TRBV9	TRBJ2-2	CASSVVEGQASLGGTGELFF
TRBV5-1	TRBJ2-7	CASSFPGQNYEQYF
TRBV9	TRBJ1-2	CASSVVAAGGRYGYTF
TRBV4-1	TRBJ2-5	CASSQRRGRETQYF
TRBV12-5	TRBJ2-1	CASGPGVGVNEQFF
TRBV28	TRBJ2-3	CASTQDGGRGADTQYF
TRBV19	TRBJ2-7	CASSTRDRKTSYEQYF
TRBV5-8	TRBJ2-1	CASSRRTSGRRYNEQFF